A single sample gave rise to the 21 T cell receptor beta chains below, sequenced in a study of tumor-infiltrating lymphocytes in primary liver carcinoma (dated by TCRdb to between 2016 and 2019). The listed sequencing device is Illumina HiSeq 2500. Starting from 450 to 500 ng total RNA, TCRbeta-specific cDNA was produced by reverse transcription with a constant-region primer and ProtoScript II reverse transcriptase. The TCRbeta libraries were prepared through three rounds of nested multiplex PCR following a slightly modified ARM-PCR procedure. Each of the first two PCR rounds ran for approximately 11 cycles using multiplex TRBV1-TRBV30 forward primers together with a Cbeta reverse primer. In TCRdb, the public reads were trimmed at Q25 with fastp and aligned with MiXCR, with productive beta chains retained. Every entry covers one CDR3 protein and lists the most common genes and DNA from its rows. The sample yields nearly 50,000 distinct CDR3 sequences; over 65% were counted once. The top ten clones comprise around 30% of the sample.

Total RNA and DNA were co-extracted from about 20-30 mg of bulk tissue with the AllPrep DNA/RNA mini kit, without cell sorting. The material sequenced was liver tumor tissue from sampling region 3. The cell subset or site label for this specimen denotes: tumor region T3, left-lateral pole. The receptors here all came from a man aged 35-49 years with primary liver carcinoma and hepatitis B virus infection.

The V call is TRBV7-2, the J call TRBJ1-5; maybe TRBD1 (5 bases). The CDR3 length is 14 residues. V gave up 5 bases and J gave up 7 bases, with 15 bases separating them. Per the germline V gene, CDR1 is SGHTA and CDR2 is FQGNSA. The CDR3 bases are TGTGCCAGCAGCATATTCAGGGTTGACCAGCCCCAGCATTTT. It translates to CASSIFRVDQPQHF.

Comment on this clonotype: Germline is not matched at one junction end, which may reflect a read error. This chain joins TRBV6-1 and TRBJ1-2; possible D gene TRBD1, 5 bases. The germline V gene encodes CDR1 MNHNS and CDR2 SASEGT. The CDR3 runs to 15 residues. The CDR3: CASGEYGGSGYVYTF. CDR3 DNA sequence: TGTGCCAGCGGTGAATACGGGGGTTCGGGCTATGTCTACACCTTC.

This clonotype was counted many times. The chain employs TRBV6-6 and TRBJ1-2; unclear D gene. The V end was cut by 5 bases, the J end by 4 bases, with 8 bases between. CDR3 length: 12 residues. CDR1 and CDR2 from the germline V gene are MNHNY and SVGAGI (reference sequence). The CDR3, as DNA: TGTGCCAGCAGTGACCGTTTCTATGGCTACACCTTC. Translating it yields CASSDRFYGYTF.

J is TRBJ1-3 and V is TRBV4-1; D gene ambiguous. The ends were cut back, 4 bases at V and 9 bases at J, with 19 bases in the middle. The CDR3 is made up of 15 amino acids. Germline V gives CDR1 MGHRA, CDR2 YSYEKL. CDR3 DNA sequence: TGCGCCAGCAGCCTTGACATGTCCCTTGGACGCACCATATATTTT. Its translation: CASSLDMSLGRTIYF.

The genes are TRBV11-2 and TRBJ1-5, with D uncertain. V lost 5 bases and J lost 4, with 18 bases in between. Germline assignment: CDR1 SGHAT and CDR2 FQNNGV. This CDR3 is 16 amino acids long. DNA of the CDR3: TGTGCCAGCAGCCCCGGCTGGAGGTATGATAATCAGCCCCAGCATTTT. Residues: CASSPGWRYDNQPQHF. Supplemented by reference TRBV11-2 and TRBJ1-5, the full variable domain reads EAGVAQSPRYKIIEKRQSVAFWCNPISGHATLYWYQQILGQGPKLLIQFQNNGVVDDSQLPKDRFSAERLKGVDSTLKIQPAKLEDSAVYLCASSPGWRYDNQPQHFGDGTRLSIL.

Points on this clonotype: Its ends do not fully match the called genes, so a read error is possible. The chain links TRBV12-3 or TRBV12-4 to TRBJ2-1, with TRBD2 matching over 7 bases. This CDR3 is 13 amino acids long. CDR3 sequence (DNA): TGCGCCAGCAGTCCGACTAGCACCAATAAGCAGTTCTTC. Translated, it gives CASSPTSTNKQFF.

This chain links TRBV11-1 with TRBJ2-1; TRBD2 aligns across 12 bases. The germline CDR1 and CDR2 sequences are SGHAT and FQDESV (reference sequence). Trimming at V came to 9 bases and at J to 5 bases, leaving 11 bases not matched to a gene. This CDR3 comprises 16 residues. The CDR3 is CASSPRLAGADNEQFF. As DNA, the CDR3 is TGTGCCAGTAGCCCCCGACTAGCGGGGGCAGACAATGAGCAGTTCTTC.

As to this clonotype: The junction differs from germline at one of its ends, possibly a read error. This chain joins TRBV6-6 and TRBJ2-7, with 10 positions matching TRBD2. Germline V gene lookup returns CDR1 MNHNY and CDR2 SVGAGI (reference sequence). The CDR3 contains 15 residues. CDR3 DNA sequence: TGTGCCACCAGTTACGTGGCTAGCGGGAGATACGAGCAGTACTTC. This translates into CATSYVASGRYEQYF.

Regarding this clonotype: One end of the junction does not line up with germline, which may come from a read error. The V gene is TRBV6-5, the J gene TRBJ1-5, with D unclear. The CDR3 has 13 residues. Germline V CDR1 and CDR2: MNHEY, SVGAGI. CDR3 in DNA: TGTGTCAGCAGTAAGACAACCAATCAGCCCCAACATTTT. Translation: CVSSKTTNQPQHF.

Regarding this clonotype: One end of the junction is discordant with germline, which a read error may explain. The chain has TRBV6-5 and TRBJ2-1, with 16 positions matching TRBD2. Germline assignment: CDR1 MNHEY and CDR2 SVGAGI. CDR3 length: 18 residues. CDR3 coding DNA: TGTGCCAGCTCGTGGGACAGGGGGACTAGCGGGAGGGCGCATGAGCAATTGTTC. This encodes CASSWDRGTSGRAHEQLF.

The chain recombines TRBV28 with TRBJ2-2; D possibly corresponds to TRBD1 (6 bases). The CDR3 runs 15 residues. The V gene lost 5 bases and the J gene lost 7 bases, with 17 bases spanning the gap. Germline values: CDR1 MDHEN, CDR2 SYDVKM. In DNA form, the CDR3 reads TGTGCCAGCAGTATCCTGGACAGAACCGACGGGGAGCTGTTTTTT. It translates to CASSILDRTDGELFF. The full variable domain, in which reference TRBV28 and TRBJ2-2 provide the parts outside the CDR3, is DVKVTQSSRYLVKRTGEKVFLECVQDMDHENMFWYRQDPGLGLRLIYFSYDVKMKEKGDIPEGYSVSREKKERFSLILESASTNQTSMYLCASSILDRTDGELFFGEGSRLTVL.

Concerning this clonotype itself: The conserved phenylalanine or tryptophan normally closing the CDR3 is absent here, so this likely arose from a read error. The DNA is omitted, as the CDR3 cannot be located on it reliably, and the CDR3 follows TCRdb's listing. The chain links TRBV6-5 to TRBJ2-3. Germline CDR1 MNHEY, CDR2 SVGAGI. Counting both end residues, the CDR3 totals 14 amino acids. The CDR3 region is CASSYAGWTDTRYI.

Points on this clonotype: This may arise from a read error, as a much more abundant clone is one base away. The rearrangement uses TRBV6-2 or TRBV6-3 and TRBJ2-1, with D tentatively TRBD2 (5 bases). The V gene lost 10 bases and the J gene lost 6 bases, with 22 bases spanning the gap. The CDR3 length is 15 residues. From germline, CDR1 is MNHEY and CDR2 SVGEGT. CDR3 loop: CANSFEPPGFNEQFF. DNA of the CDR3: TGTGCCAATTCCTTTGAGCCTCCGGGGTTCAATGAGCAGTTCTTC.

As to this clonotype: At one boundary the junction diverges from the germline segment, which might be a read error. The chain recombines TRBV11-2 with TRBJ2-1; no firm D call. The CDR3 spans 13 residues. Germline V CDR1 and CDR2: SGHAT, FQNNGV. CDR3 residues: CASSLNGAYEQLF. CDR3 coding DNA: TGTGCCAGCAGCTTAAATGGTGCCTATGAGCAGCTCTTT. The full variable domain, in which reference TRBV11-2 and TRBJ2-1 provide the parts outside the CDR3, is EAGVAQSPRYKIIEKRQSVAFWCNPISGHATLYWYQQILGQGPKLLIQFQNNGVVDDSQLPKDRFSAERLKGVDSTLKIQPAKLEDSAVYLCASSLNGAYEQLFGPGTRLTVL.

This clonotype was found a few times. A much more abundant neighbour one base away suggests this may be a read error. This chain links TRBV7-9 with TRBJ2-7; weak D call: TRBD2 (5 bases). Germline CDR1 is SEHNR and CDR2 is FQNEAQ (reference sequence). V lost 7 bases, J lost 4 bases, and 17 bases lay in between. The CDR3 is 14 residues long. The CDR3 sequence: CASNPSGREYEQYF. Here the CDR3 DNA reads TGTGCCAGCAACCCTTCGGGAAGGGAGTACGAGCAGTACTTC.

A remark on this clonotype: A junction end diverges from the germline sequence, so it may reflect a read error. The chain couples TRBV11-2 to TRBJ2-5; the D is unclear. Germline CDR1 is SGHAT and CDR2 is FQNNGV. The CDR3 has 16 residues. The CDR3 DNA reads as TGTGCTAGCAGATCCCGTGACTCGCCCCACCAAGAGGCCCAGTACTTC. The encoded protein is CASRSRDSPHQEAQYF.

For this clonotype: With a much larger clone just one base away, this may be a read error. The chain links TRBV28 to TRBJ1-2, with TRBD1 matching 8 bases. The CDR3 is made up of 17 amino acids. From germline, CDR1 is MDHEN and CDR2 SYDVKM. Trimming removed 3 bases from V and 2 bases from J; junction bases left unmatched: 11. As DNA, the CDR3 is TGTGCCAGCAGTTTCATTCAGGGGGCAGTGTCCAACTATGGCTACACCTTC. It translates to CASSFIQGAVSNYGYTF.

Here the CDR3 DNA reads TGTGCCAGCAGTCATACAGGGTGGCGAGAAAAACTGTTTTTT. It yields the protein CASSHTGWREKLFF. The rearrangement links TRBV6-2 or TRBV6-3 to TRBJ1-4; TRBD1 is a possible D gene (6 bases). The length of the CDR3 is 14 residues. The V gene's germline CDR1 is MNHEY and CDR2 SVGEGT. The ends were cut back, 5 bases at V and 8 bases at J, with 15 bases in the middle.

The rearrangement joins TRBV24-1 to TRBJ1-2; perhaps TRBD1 as D (5 bases). V lost 7 bases to trimming and J lost 11 bases, with 19 bases between them. This CDR3 is 13 amino acids long. CDR1 KGHDR and CDR2 SFDVKD come from the germline V gene. The CDR3 here is CATSPRQDTGYTF. The CDR3 DNA sequence: TGTGCCACCAGCCCGAGGCAGGACACTGGATACACCTTC.

This clonotype showed up just a few times. A much bigger clone sits one base away, suggesting this may be a read error. This chain joins TRBV10-2 and TRBJ2-1; no definite D call. The tail of the sequence fits TRBJ2-7 better, so the J call may be wrong. The CDR3 is 12 residues long. Germline V gene lookup returns CDR1 WSHSY and CDR2 SAAADI. CDR3 nucleotide sequence: TGCGCCAGCAGTGAGTATCGCAATGAGCAGTACTTC. Protein product: CASSEYRNEQYF.

With respect to this clonotype: With a much larger clone just one base away, this may be a read error. The CDR3 DNA reads TGTGCCAGCAACATATTTCGGGGGACAGACGTAATTACCTATGTCGGCTACACCTTC. Its translation: CASNIFRGTDVITYVGYTF. The V gene is TRBV21-1, the J gene TRBJ1-2; the table's D call, TRBD1, has no DNA check behind it. TRBV21-1 is a pseudogene. This CDR3 region has 19 residues.